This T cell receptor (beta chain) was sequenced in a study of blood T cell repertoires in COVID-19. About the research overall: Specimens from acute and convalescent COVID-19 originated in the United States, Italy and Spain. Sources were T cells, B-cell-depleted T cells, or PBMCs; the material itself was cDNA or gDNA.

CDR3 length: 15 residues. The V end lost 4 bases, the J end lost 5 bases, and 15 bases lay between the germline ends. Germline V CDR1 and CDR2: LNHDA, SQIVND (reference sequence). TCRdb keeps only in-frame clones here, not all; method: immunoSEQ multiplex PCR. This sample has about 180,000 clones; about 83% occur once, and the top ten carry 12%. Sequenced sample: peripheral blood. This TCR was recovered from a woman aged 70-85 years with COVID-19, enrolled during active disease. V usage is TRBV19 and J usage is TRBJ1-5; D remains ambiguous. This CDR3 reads CASSRSPESYQPQHF. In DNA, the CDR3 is TGTGCCAGTAGTAGGAGCCCCGAAAGCTATCAGCCCCAGCATTTT.